This T cell receptor beta chain emerged from a study of blood T cell repertoires in COVID-19. About the study: PBMCs, B-cell-depleted T cells, or T cells provided the cDNA or gDNA that made up the material.

In the authors' methods: Nucleated cell counts were estimated from reference gene primer amplification. Profiling relied on immunoSEQ multiplex PCR, and the TCRdb table lists in-frame clones only, not all of them. That table furnishes V, J and clone size, whereas the DNA furnished D and trimming. The repertoire holds approximately 150,000 clones, with more than 85% as singletons. This CDR3 has 17 residues. V shed 3 bases, J shed 1 base, and the junction held 4 bases outside the gene matches. The V gene's germline CDR1 is LNHDA and CDR2 SQIVND (reference sequence). The material sequenced was peripheral blood. This clonotype was obtained from a man aged 50-59 years with active or convalescent COVID-19. The chain carries TRBV19 and TRBJ1-4; TRBD1 agrees at 11 bases. The CDR3 reads CASSIGQGARTNEKLFF. The CDR3 bases are TGTGCCAGTAGTATTGGACAGGGGGCGCGAACTAATGAAAAACTGTTTTTT. Complete variable domain (other parts from reference TRBV19 and TRBJ1-4): DGGITQSPKYLFRKEGQNVTLSCEQNLNHDAMYWYRQDPGQGLRLIYYSQIVNDFQKGDIAEGYSVSREKKESFPLTVTSAQKNPTAFYLCASSIGQGARTNEKLFFGSGTQLSVL.